This TCR beta chain came from a study of blood T cell repertoires in COVID-19. As for the study in general: COVID-19 samples collected from the United States, Italy and Spain covered acute and convalescent phases. T cells, B-cell-depleted T cells, or PBMCs provided the cDNA or gDNA that served as material.

CDR1 is SQVTM and CDR2 is ANQGSEA in the germline V gene. The CDR3 is 20 residues long. Trimming took off 5 bases at V and 0 bases at J, with 29 bases between the two ends. Produced via immunoSEQ multiplex PCR; TCRdb's table is partial and in-frame only. The data contain roughly 85,000 clones, roughly 90% of them singletons. Specimen: peripheral blood. The TCR comes from a man in his fifties with active or convalescent COVID-19. The rearrangement links TRBV29-1 to TRBJ2-1; weak D call: TRBD1 (6 bases). CDR3 sequence: CSVNLNRPNRASSSYNEQFF. CDR3 in DNA: TGCAGCGTTAACCTCAACCGTCCGAACAGGGCCTCGAGCTCCTACAATGAGCAGTTCTTC.